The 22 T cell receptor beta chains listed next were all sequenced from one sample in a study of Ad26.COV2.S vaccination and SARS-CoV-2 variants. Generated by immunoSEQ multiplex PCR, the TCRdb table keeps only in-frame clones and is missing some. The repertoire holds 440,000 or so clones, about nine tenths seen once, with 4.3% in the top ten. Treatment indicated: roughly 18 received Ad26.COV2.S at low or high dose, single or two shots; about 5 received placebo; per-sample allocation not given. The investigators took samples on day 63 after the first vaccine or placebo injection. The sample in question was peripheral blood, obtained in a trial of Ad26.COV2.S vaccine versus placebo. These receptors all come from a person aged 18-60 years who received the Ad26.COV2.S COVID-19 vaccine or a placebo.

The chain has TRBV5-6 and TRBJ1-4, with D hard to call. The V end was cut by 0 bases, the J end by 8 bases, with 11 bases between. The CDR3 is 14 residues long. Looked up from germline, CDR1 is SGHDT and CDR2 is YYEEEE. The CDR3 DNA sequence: TGTGCCAGCAGCTTGGCAGGCCTAGAAGAAAAACTGTTTTTT. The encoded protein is CASSLAGLEEKLFF.

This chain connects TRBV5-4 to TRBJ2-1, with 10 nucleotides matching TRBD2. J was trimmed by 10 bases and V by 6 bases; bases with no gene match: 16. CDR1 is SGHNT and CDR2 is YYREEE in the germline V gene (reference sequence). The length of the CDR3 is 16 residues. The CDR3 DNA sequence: TGTGCCAGCACCAGAGGTGGGACTAGCGTGCAACAGGAGCAGTTCTTC. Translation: CASTRGGTSVQQEQFF.

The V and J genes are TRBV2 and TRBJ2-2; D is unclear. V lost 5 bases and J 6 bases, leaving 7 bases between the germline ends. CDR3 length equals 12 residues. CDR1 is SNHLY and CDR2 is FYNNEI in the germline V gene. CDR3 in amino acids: CASSPEPGELFF. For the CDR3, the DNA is TGTGCCAGCAGTCCCGAACCCGGGGAGCTGTTTTTT.

CDR3 protein: CSVASGSVTGELFF. CDR3 sequence (DNA): TGCAGCGTTGCTAGCGGGAGTGTCACCGGGGAGCTGTTTTTT. This sequence joins TRBV29-1 and TRBJ2-2; 10 positions match TRBD2. The V gene's germline CDR1 is SQVTM and CDR2 ANQGSEA. The CDR3 sequence is 14 residues long. V lost 4 bases and J lost 4; bases outside the gene matches: 3.

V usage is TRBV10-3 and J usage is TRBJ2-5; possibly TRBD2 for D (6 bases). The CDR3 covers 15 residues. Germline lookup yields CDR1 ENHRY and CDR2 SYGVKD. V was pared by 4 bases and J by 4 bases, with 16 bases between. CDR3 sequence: CAISVKGGQGETQYF. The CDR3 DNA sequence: TGTGCCATCAGTGTCAAGGGAGGTCAAGGAGAGACCCAGTACTTC.

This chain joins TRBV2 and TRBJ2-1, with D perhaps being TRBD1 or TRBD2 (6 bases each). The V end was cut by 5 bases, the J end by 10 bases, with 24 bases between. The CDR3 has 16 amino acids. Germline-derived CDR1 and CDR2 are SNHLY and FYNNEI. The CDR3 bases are TGTGCCAGCAGTTACATTATAATAGGGGGGATTTTGGAGCAGTTCTTC. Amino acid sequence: CASSYIIIGGILEQFF.

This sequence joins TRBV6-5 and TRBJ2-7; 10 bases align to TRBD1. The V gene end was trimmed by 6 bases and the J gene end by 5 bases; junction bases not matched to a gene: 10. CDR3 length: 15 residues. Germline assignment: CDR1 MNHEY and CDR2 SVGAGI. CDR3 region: CASSRLGTGVDEQYF. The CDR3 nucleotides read TGTGCCAGCAGCCGACTTGGGACAGGGGTGGACGAGCAGTACTTC.

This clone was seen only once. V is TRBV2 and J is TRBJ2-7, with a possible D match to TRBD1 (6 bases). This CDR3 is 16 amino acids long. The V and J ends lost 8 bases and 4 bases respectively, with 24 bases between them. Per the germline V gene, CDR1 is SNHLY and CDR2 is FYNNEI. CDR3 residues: CASGNLGTPGGYEQYF. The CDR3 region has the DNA TGTGCCAGCGGCAACCTCGGGACACCTGGGGGATACGAGCAGTACTTC.

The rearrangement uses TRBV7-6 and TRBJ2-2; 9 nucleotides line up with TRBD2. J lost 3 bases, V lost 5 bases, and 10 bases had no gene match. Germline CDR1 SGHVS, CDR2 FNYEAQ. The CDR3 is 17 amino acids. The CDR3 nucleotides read TGTGCCAGCAGCGGAGGGCCGCGGGAGGGTTACACCGGGGAGCTGTTTTTT. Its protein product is CASSGGPREGYTGELFF.

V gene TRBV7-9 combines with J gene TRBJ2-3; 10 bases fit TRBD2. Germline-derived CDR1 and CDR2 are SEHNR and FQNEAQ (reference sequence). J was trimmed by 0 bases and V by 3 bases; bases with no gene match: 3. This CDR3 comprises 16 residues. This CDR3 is CASSFLAGVSTDTQYF. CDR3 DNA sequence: TGTGCCAGCAGCTTCCTAGCGGGAGTTAGCACAGATACGCAGTATTTT.

CDR3 sequence reads: CASSRSGTGAYEQYF. The CDR3 DNA follows: TGTGCCAGCAGTCGATCCGGGACAGGGGCGTACGAGCAGTACTTC. This sequence joins TRBV28 and TRBJ2-7; TRBD1 matches 10 bases. With 5 bases clipped from V and 4 bases from J, the junction kept 8 bases outside the gene matches. Germline CDR1 is MDHEN and CDR2 is SYDVKM. The CDR3 is 15 residues long. The complete variable domain, with remaining parts taken from reference TRBV28 and TRBJ2-7, reads DVKVTQSSRYLVKRTGEKVFLECVQDMDHENMFWYRQDPGLGLRLIYFSYDVKMKEKGDIPEGYSVSREKKERFSLILESASTNQTSMYLCASSRSGTGAYEQYFGPGTRLTVT.

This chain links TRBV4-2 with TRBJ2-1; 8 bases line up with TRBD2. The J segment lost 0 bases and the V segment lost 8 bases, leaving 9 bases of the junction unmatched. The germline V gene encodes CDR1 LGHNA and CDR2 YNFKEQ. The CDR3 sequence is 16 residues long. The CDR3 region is CASSRAGGVSYNEQFF. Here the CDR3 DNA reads TGTGCCAGCTCCCGGGCGGGAGGCGTCTCCTACAATGAGCAGTTCTTC.

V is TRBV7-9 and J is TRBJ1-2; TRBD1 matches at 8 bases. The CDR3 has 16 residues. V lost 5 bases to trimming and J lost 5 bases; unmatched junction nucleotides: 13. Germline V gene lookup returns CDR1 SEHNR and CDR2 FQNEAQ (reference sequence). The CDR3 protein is CASSPPNHGQGYGYTF. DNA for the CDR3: TGTGCCAGCAGCCCGCCGAACCACGGACAGGGTTATGGCTACACCTTC.

The CDR3 spells CASSPRTDLSTNEKLFF. The CDR3 DNA reads as TGTGCCAGCAGCCCCCGGACAGACCTCTCAACTAATGAAAAACTGTTTTTT. V usage is TRBV6-4 and J usage is TRBJ1-4, with D tentatively TRBD1 (6 bases). The germline V gene encodes CDR1 MRHNA and CDR2 SNTAGT. The CDR3 is made up of 17 amino acids. Trimming stripped 6 bases from V and 0 bases from J, with 17 bases between.

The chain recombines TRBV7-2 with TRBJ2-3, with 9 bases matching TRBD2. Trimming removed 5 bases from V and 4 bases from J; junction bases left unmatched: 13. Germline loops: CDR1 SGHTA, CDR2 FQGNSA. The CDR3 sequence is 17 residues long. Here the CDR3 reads CASSRPRGGRGPDTQYF. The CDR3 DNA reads TGTGCCAGCAGCCGCCCCAGGGGCGGGAGGGGTCCAGATACGCAGTATTTT.

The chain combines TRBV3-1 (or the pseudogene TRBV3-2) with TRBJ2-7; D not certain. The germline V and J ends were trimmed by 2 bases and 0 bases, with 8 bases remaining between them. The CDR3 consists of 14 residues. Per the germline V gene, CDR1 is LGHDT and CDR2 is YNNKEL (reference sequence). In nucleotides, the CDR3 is TGTGCCAGCAGCCAAATGTCCCACTCCTACGAGCAGTACTTC. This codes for CASSQMSHSYEQYF.

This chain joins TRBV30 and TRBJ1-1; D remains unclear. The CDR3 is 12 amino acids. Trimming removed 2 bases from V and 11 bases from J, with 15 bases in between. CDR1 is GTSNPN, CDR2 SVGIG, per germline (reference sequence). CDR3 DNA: TGTGCCTGGAGTCCCAGTCGAGATGGGGCTTTCTTT. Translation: CAWSPSRDGAFF.

The CDR3 here is CASSRFGPGQGAEQYF. For the CDR3, the DNA is TGTGCCAGCAGCCGGTTCGGTCCGGGACAGGGGGCCGAGCAGTACTTC. The V call is TRBV3-1 (or the pseudogene TRBV3-2), the J call TRBJ2-7, with 12 bases matching TRBD1. Trimming at V came to 4 bases and at J to 6 bases, leaving 10 bases not matched to a gene. The CDR3 sequence is 16 residues long. CDR1 and CDR2 from the germline V gene are LGHDT and YNNKEL (reference sequence).

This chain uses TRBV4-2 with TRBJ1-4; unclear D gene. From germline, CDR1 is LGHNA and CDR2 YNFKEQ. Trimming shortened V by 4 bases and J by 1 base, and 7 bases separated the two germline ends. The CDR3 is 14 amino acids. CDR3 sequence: CASSLGLTNEKLFF. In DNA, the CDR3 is TGTGCCAGCAGCCTCGGGTTAACTAATGAAAAACTGTTTTTT.

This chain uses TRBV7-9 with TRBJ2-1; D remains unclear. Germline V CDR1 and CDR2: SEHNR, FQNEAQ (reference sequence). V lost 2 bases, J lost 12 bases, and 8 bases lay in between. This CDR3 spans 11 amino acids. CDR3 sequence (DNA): TGTGCCAGCAGCTTAACAGAGGTGCAGTTCTTC. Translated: CASSLTEVQFF.

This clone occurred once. CDR3 DNA sequence: TGTGCCATCAGGACCCGGGGCGGTAGCTCCTACGAGCAGTACTTC. As protein: CAIRTRGGSSYEQYF. V is TRBV10-3 and J is TRBJ2-7; D might be TRBD1 or TRBD2, each matching 5 bases. CDR3 size: 15 residues. V was cut by 6 bases and J by 0 bases, with 15 bases left in between. The germline gives CDR1 ENHRY, CDR2 SYGVKD.

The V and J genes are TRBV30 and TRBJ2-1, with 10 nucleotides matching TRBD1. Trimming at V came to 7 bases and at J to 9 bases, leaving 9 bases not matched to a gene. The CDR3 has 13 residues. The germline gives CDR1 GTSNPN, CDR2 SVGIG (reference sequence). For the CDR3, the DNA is TGTGCCTACGCCGGGACAGGGGTCAGTGAGCAGTTCTTC. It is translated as CAYAGTGVSEQFF.